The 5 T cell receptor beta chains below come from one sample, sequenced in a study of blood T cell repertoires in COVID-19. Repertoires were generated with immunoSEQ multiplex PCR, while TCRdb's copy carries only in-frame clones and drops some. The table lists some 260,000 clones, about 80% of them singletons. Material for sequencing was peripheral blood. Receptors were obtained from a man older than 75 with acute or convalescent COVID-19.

CDR3 amino acids: CASSLGQGWGYTF. CDR3 sequence (DNA): TGTGCCAGCAGCCTGGGACAGGGCTGGGGCTACACCTTC. V gene TRBV11-2 combines with J gene TRBJ1-2; 9 nucleotides agree with TRBD1. Per the germline V gene, CDR1 is SGHAT and CDR2 is FQNNGV. V shed 5 bases and J 8 bases; nucleotides not matched to a gene: 6. The CDR3 is made up of 13 amino acids.

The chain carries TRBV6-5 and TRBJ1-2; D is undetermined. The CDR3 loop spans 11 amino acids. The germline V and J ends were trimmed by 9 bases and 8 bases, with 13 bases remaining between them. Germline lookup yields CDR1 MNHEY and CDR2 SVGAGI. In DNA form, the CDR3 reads TGTGCCAGTTCCGTCGGTAACGGCTACACCTTC. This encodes CASSVGNGYTF.

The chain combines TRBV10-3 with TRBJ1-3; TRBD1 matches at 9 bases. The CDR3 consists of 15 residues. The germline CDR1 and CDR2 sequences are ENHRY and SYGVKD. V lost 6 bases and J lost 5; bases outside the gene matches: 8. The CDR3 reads CAIRGQGMTRNTIYF. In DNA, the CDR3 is TGTGCCATCAGGGGACAGGGAATGACACGAAACACCATATATTTT.

In DNA form, the CDR3 reads TGCGCCAGCAGCTTGGCCCAGGGGGGCGAAAAACTGTTTTTT. Its translation is CASSLAQGGEKLFF. The chain joins TRBV5-1 to TRBJ1-4; 7 bases map to TRBD1. J gave up 8 bases and V 0 bases, and 4 bases lay outside the gene matches. The CDR3 runs to 14 residues. Germline CDR1 is SGHRS and CDR2 is YFSETQ.

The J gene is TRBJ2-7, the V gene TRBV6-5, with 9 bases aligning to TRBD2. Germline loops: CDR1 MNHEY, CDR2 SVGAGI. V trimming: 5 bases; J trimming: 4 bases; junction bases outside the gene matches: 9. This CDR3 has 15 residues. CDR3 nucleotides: TGTGCCAGCAGTACCCCGGGACTAGCAAATTACGAGCAGTACTTC. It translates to CASSTPGLANYEQYF.